The TCR beta chain under discussion was sequenced for a study of technical replicates of blood from a handful of donors. V lost 4 bases to trimming and J lost 0 bases, with 7 bases between them. CDR3 length: 14 amino acids. CDR1 and CDR2 (germline): SGHVS, FNYEAQ. Produced via immunoSEQ multiplex PCR; TCRdb's table is partial and in-frame only. The table lists over 50,000 clones, approximately 89% of them singletons. The sequence came from a human donor in good health. Some clones in this sample may be carry-over from other donors' samples. The rearrangement links TRBV7-6 to TRBJ1-3, with TRBD1 as a possible D gene (5 bases). Sample: PBMCs. The DNA of the CDR3 is TGTGCCAGCAGCTCAGACAGCTCTGGAAACACCATATATTTT. Residues: CASSSDSSGNTIYF.